This T cell receptor (beta chain) was captured by sequencing in a study of T cells in Graves' hyperthyroidism and ophthalmopathy. Findings of the study overall: Most clonotypes expanded in thyroid above 0.001 were likewise present in blood.

RNA transcripts served as the template for amplifying TCR beta CDR3 regions. TCR CDR3 regions were first amplified by RT-PCR with HTBI primers. From the multiplex PCR reads, TCRdb called clonotypes with MiXCR, one entry per CDR3 protein. The repertoire holds more than 350,000 distinct CDR3 sequences, about 14% seen once, with roughly 21% in the top ten. For this clonotype: The antigen is undetermined.

The sequence was obtained from a woman between 25 and 40 years old with Graves' ophthalmopathy. The sample comprised blood.

DNA of the CDR3: TGCGCCAGCAGCCAGGATACGGTCCAGCGGGGAGAAGAGACCCAGTACTTC. It codes for CASSQDTVQRGEETQYF. The V and J genes are TRBV4-1 and TRBJ2-5, with 7 nucleotides matching TRBD2. Looked up from germline, CDR1 is MGHRA and CDR2 is YSYEKL. The CDR3 length is 17 residues. The junction had 13 bases not matched to a gene; V was cut back by 3 bases and J by 3 bases.